Listed here are 16 T cell receptor beta chains from one sample, sequenced in a study of shared clonotypes between healthy human individuals. Data came from immunoSEQ multiplex PCR; TCRdb stores just in-frame clones and leaves some out. The table has millions of clones, 80% to 95% seen once. Material: naive CD4+ T cells from PBMCs. Documented subset: CD45RA+ positively selected. These receptors were taken from a young man in good health. Some clones in this sample may be carry-over from other donors' samples.

For this clone: The same CDR3 arises from other DNA sequences in this sample as well. The chain employs TRBV18 and TRBJ2-2, with D tentatively TRBD2 (5 bases). Per the germline V gene, CDR1 is KGHSH and CDR2 is LQKENI. The CDR3 length is 13 residues. V gave up 0 bases and J gave up 6 bases, with 5 bases separating them. The CDR3 coding sequence is TGTGCCAGCTCACCACCTAGCGCCGGGGAGCTGTTTTTT. This sequence encodes CASSPPSAGELFF. Drawing the rest from reference TRBV18 and TRBJ2-2, the complete variable domain is NAGVMQNPRHLVRRRGQEARLRCSPMKGHSHVYWYRQLPEEGLKFMVYLQKENIIDESGMPKERFSAEFPKEGPSILRIQQVVRGDSAAYFCASSPPSAGELFFGEGSRLTVL.

V is TRBV28 and J is TRBJ2-7; 8 bases are a match to TRBD1. The V gene's germline CDR1 is MDHEN and CDR2 SYDVKM. This CDR3 comprises 15 residues. The junction had 9 bases not matched to a gene; V was cut back by 5 bases and J by 3 bases. The CDR3 protein is CASSPRDRLYYEQYF. CDR3 in DNA: TGTGCCAGCAGTCCCCGGGACAGGCTCTACTACGAGCAGTACTTC.

The chain combines TRBV28 with TRBJ2-7; possibly TRBD1 or TRBD2 for D (6 bases each). CDR1 is MDHEN and CDR2 is SYDVKM in the germline V gene. Trimming pared 4 bases from V and 7 bases from J, leaving 14 bases between. The CDR3 totals 13 residues. CDR3: CASSSPGAGEQYF. CDR3 sequence (DNA): TGTGCCAGCAGTTCCCCGGGGGCGGGGGAGCAGTACTTC. Looking up the rest from reference TRBV28 and TRBJ2-7 gives the full variable domain: DVKVTQSSRYLVKRTGEKVFLECVQDMDHENMFWYRQDPGLGLRLIYFSYDVKMKEKGDIPEGYSVSREKKERFSLILESASTNQTSMYLCASSSPGAGEQYFGPGTRLTVT.

CDR3 nucleotides: TGTGCCATCAGTGACTCCCTCCCCTTCCAGAAGCCCGGGGAGCTGTTTTTT. As protein: CAISDSLPFQKPGELFF. The V call is TRBV10-3, the J call TRBJ2-2; D is uncertain. The CDR3 runs 17 residues. Trimming cost V 3 bases and J 6 bases, with 20 bases left between them. Germline assignment: CDR1 ENHRY and CDR2 SYGVKD.

The gene calls are TRBV7-6 and TRBJ2-1; tentatively, D is TRBD1 (6 bases). Germline values: CDR1 SGHVS, CDR2 FNYEAQ. The ends were cut back, 3 bases at V and 8 bases at J, with 23 bases in the middle. The CDR3 length is 17 residues. CDR3 bases: TGTGCCAGCAGCTTGGGCCCCTCCGGGTCAGGGGCAGATGAGCAGTTCTTC. Its protein is CASSLGPSGSGADEQFF.

This clone was counted between two and nine times. V usage is TRBV2 and J usage is TRBJ1-1; 7 positions match TRBD1. The CDR3 totals 13 residues. CDR1 SNHLY and CDR2 FYNNEI come from the germline V gene. V gave up 0 bases and J gave up 10 bases; unmatched junction bases: 5. The CDR3 bases are TGTGCCAGCAGTGAAGCAGGGGGCGGGGGAGCTTTCTTT. Amino acid sequence: CASSEAGGGGAFF.

The V call is TRBV9, the J call TRBJ2-1; possible D gene TRBD2, 6 bases. The CDR3 spans 15 residues. V lost 0 bases, J lost 4 bases, and 11 bases lay in between. CDR1 is SGDLS, CDR2 YYNGEE, per germline. CDR3 nucleotides: TGTGCCAGCAGCGTAGTCGGGGGAACATACAATGAGCAGTTCTTC. Encoded protein: CASSVVGGTYNEQFF.

The gene calls are TRBV7-2 and TRBJ2-3, with 10 positions matching TRBD2. This CDR3 has 16 residues. The junction had 9 bases not matched to a gene; V was cut back by 5 bases and J by 4 bases. The germline V gene encodes CDR1 SGHTA and CDR2 FQGNSA. CDR3 region: CASSRKSGRAADTQYF. DNA of the CDR3: TGTGCCAGCAGCCGAAAAAGCGGGAGGGCCGCAGATACGCAGTATTTT.

This chain links TRBV7-3 with TRBJ2-2, with D uncertain. CDR3 length: 12 residues. V lost 3 bases and J lost 6, with 5 bases in between. CDR1 SGHTA and CDR2 FQGTGA come from the germline V gene. The CDR3 loop reads CASSFIPGELFF. Here the CDR3 DNA reads TGTGCCAGCAGCTTTATACCCGGGGAGCTGTTTTTT. The full variable domain, rest sourced from reference TRBV7-3 and TRBJ2-2, is GAGVSQTPSNKVTEKGKYVELRCDPISGHTALYWYRQSLGQGPEFLIYFQGTGAADDSGLPNDRFFAVRPEGSVSTLKIQRTERGDSAVYLCASSFIPGELFFGEGSRLTVL.

On this clone: In the same sample, other DNA sequences code for this CDR3. The V and J genes are TRBV12-5 and TRBJ2-1; a weak D match, TRBD2 (5 bases). CDR3 length: 12 amino acids. Germline V gene lookup returns CDR1 LGHNT and CDR2 FRNRAP. V was cut by 2 bases and J by 6 bases, with 5 bases left in between. The CDR3 DNA is TGTGCTAGTGGTTTGCGGGGCAATGAGCAGTTCTTC. Translation gives CASGLRGNEQFF.

On this clone itself: One end of the junction varies from germline; a read error may be responsible. This sequence joins TRBV29-1 and TRBJ1-2; a weak D match, TRBD1 (5 bases). The CDR3 has 9 amino acids. The germline CDR1 and CDR2 sequences are SQVTM and ANQGSEA. The CDR3 loop reads CSVSLQAGF. Here the CDR3 DNA reads TGCAGCGTTTCTTTACAGGCCGGCTTC.

J is TRBJ1-2 and V is TRBV12-5, with D possibly matching TRBD1 (6 bases). This CDR3 has 15 residues. The ends were cut back, 1 base at V and 3 bases at J, with 12 bases in the middle. The germline V gene encodes CDR1 LGHNT and CDR2 FRNRAP. CDR3 in amino acids: CASGLGQGIDYGYTF. For the CDR3, the DNA is TGTGCTAGTGGTTTGGGTCAGGGGATTGACTATGGCTACACCTTC.

This clone was picked up one time. This chain uses TRBV28 with TRBJ1-1; D might be TRBD1 (5 bases). Germline V CDR1 and CDR2: MDHEN, SYDVKM. This CDR3 spans 16 amino acids. The V gene lost 5 bases and the J gene lost 11 bases, with 27 bases spanning the gap. DNA of the CDR3: TGTGCCAGCAGTACCTCCTCTGGGGGTACCCCCTGGGGGGCTTTCTTT. Residues: CASSTSSGGTPWGAFF.

The CDR3 loop is CASSSGLAGSSYEQYF. CDR3 nucleotide sequence: TGCGCCAGCAGCTCAGGACTAGCGGGAAGCTCCTACGAGCAGTACTTC. V gene TRBV5-1 combines with J gene TRBJ2-7; 12 bases are a match to TRBD2. The germline V gene has CDR1 SGHRS and CDR2 YFSETQ. Losses at the gene ends were 3 bases for V and 0 bases for J; bases not matched to a gene: 4. This CDR3 is built from 16 residues.

The chain employs TRBV5-1 and TRBJ2-6, with TRBD1 matching 9 bases. CDR1 SGHRS and CDR2 YFSETQ come from the germline V gene. The CDR3 covers 16 residues. J gave up 3 bases and V 4 bases, and 5 bases lay outside the gene matches. The CDR3 spells CASSKDRGYGANVLTF. CDR3 nucleotide sequence: TGCGCCAGCAGCAAGGACAGGGGTTATGGGGCCAACGTCCTGACTTTC.

The CDR3 nucleotides read TGTGCCAGCAGTTCCCACGGGCGGATCACAGATACGCAGTATTTT. It specifies CASSSHGRITDTQYF. J is TRBJ2-3 and V is TRBV28; D uncertain. CDR3 size: 15 residues. Trimming left V 4 bases short and J 2 bases short, with 13 bases between. Germline CDR1 and CDR2: MDHEN and SYDVKM.